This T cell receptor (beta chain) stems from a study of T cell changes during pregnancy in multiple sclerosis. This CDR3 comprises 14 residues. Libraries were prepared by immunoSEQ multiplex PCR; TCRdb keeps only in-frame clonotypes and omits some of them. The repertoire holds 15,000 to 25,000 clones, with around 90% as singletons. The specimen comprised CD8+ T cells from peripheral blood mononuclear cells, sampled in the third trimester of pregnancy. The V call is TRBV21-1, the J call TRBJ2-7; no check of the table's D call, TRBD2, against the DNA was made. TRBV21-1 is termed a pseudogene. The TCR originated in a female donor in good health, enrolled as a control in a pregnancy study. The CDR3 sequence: CASSLASGPYEQYF. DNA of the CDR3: TGTGCCAGCAGTTTAGCTAGCGGCCCCTACGAGCAGTACTTC.